These 30 T cell receptor beta chains came from one sample sequenced in a study of cytomegalovirus exposure and HLA in healthy donors (dated by TCRdb to 2016 to 2017). Libraries were made using the immunoSEQ multiplex PCR assay. The clones in this table, taken by TCRdb from immuneACCESS, are in-frame only. Not every clone is retained; where verified, under half of the shortfall comes from an unresolved V gene, and the cause of the rest is unknown. The sample table shows roughly 98,000 clones, and roughly nine tenths are seen once. The top ten clonotypes cover about 6.5% of the sample. Sequencing used PBMCs. The receptors stem from a man between 18 and 29 years old in good health and CMV-seropositive.

As DNA, the CDR3 is TGTGCCAGCAGCGTAGGGGTTGGAGACACAGATACGCAGTATTTT. Residues: CASSVGVGDTDTQYF. J is TRBJ2-3 and V is TRBV9, with no clear D. Between the trimmed V and J ends, which lost 0 bases and 2 bases, there was a span of 10 bases. Germline CDR1 SGDLS, CDR2 YYNGEE. The CDR3 extends over 15 amino acids.

This clone came up a few times. Here the CDR3 reads CASSYIVNTEAFF. The CDR3 DNA is TGTGCCAGCAGTTACATCGTGAACACTGAAGCTTTCTTT. This sequence joins TRBV6-5 and TRBJ1-1; no reliable D call. Per germline, CDR1 MNHEY and CDR2 SVGAGI. The CDR3 is made up of 13 amino acids. V lost 2 bases, J lost 0 bases, and 4 bases lay in between.

V usage is TRBV11-3 and J usage is TRBJ2-1, with 8 bases fitting TRBD2. Germline CDR1 is SGHNT and CDR2 is YENEEA. This CDR3 is 16 amino acids long. Trimming cost V 4 bases and J 5 bases; bases outside gene matches: 10. The CDR3 coding sequence is TGTGCCAGCAGCTCGGACTTCGGGACTAGAAACAATGAGCAGTTCTTC. Its protein is CASSSDFGTRNNEQFF.

The V and J genes are TRBV7-9 and TRBJ2-7; tentatively, D is TRBD1 (6 bases). This CDR3 has 15 residues. CDR1 is SEHNR, CDR2 FQNEAQ, per germline (reference sequence). With 5 bases removed from V and 1 base from J, the gap between germline ends came to 15 bases. CDR3 protein: CASSPGTLASYEQYF. The CDR3, as DNA: TGTGCCAGCAGCCCCGGGACATTGGCATCCTACGAGCAGTACTTC.

V usage is TRBV29-1 and J usage is TRBJ1-2; D gene uncertain. The CDR3 totals 14 residues. CDR1 is SQVTM and CDR2 is ANQGSEA in the germline V gene. Trimming removed 3 bases from V and 1 base from J, with 12 bases in between. CDR3 region: CSVDGTNLNYGYTF. Here the CDR3 DNA reads TGCAGCGTTGACGGTACTAACCTTAACTATGGCTACACCTTC.

V usage is TRBV14 and J usage is TRBJ1-1; D gene unclear. Per germline, CDR1 SGHDN and CDR2 FVKESK. The CDR3 runs 15 residues. V lost 2 bases and J lost 1, with 11 bases in between. The CDR3 sequence is CASSQFLGENTEAFF. CDR3 nucleotide sequence: TGTGCCAGCAGCCAATTTCTCGGGGAGAACACTGAAGCTTTCTTT.

The V gene is TRBV7-6, the J gene TRBJ1-5; possible D gene TRBD1, 6 bases. CDR1 SGHVS and CDR2 FNYEAQ come from the germline V gene. Trimming left V 5 bases short and J 3 bases short, with 20 bases between. The CDR3 sequence is 17 residues long. The CDR3 loop is CASSPGWGPINNQPQHF. DNA for the CDR3: TGTGCCAGCAGCCCAGGGTGGGGGCCCATTAACAATCAGCCCCAGCATTTT.

V usage is TRBV7-2 and J usage is TRBJ1-5, with 11 positions matching TRBD1. CDR1 is SGHTA, CDR2 FQGNSA, per germline. The CDR3 totals 16 residues. Trimming removed 5 bases from V and 5 bases from J; junction bases left unmatched: 8. This chain's CDR3 is CASSPFLGQGDQPQHF. The DNA for the CDR3 is TGTGCCAGCAGCCCATTTCTGGGACAGGGGGATCAGCCCCAGCATTTT.

The V and J genes are TRBV7-7 and TRBJ2-1, with 8 bases aligning to TRBD2. Germline loops: CDR1 SSHAT, CDR2 FNYEAQ (reference sequence). V was pared by 5 bases and J by 8 bases, with 11 bases of the junction left unmatched. The CDR3 loop spans 15 amino acids. The CDR3 nucleotides read TGTGCCAGCAGCGGAGCCGGGACTAGTTTCGATGAGCAGTTCTTC. It translates to CASSGAGTSFDEQFF.

The chain employs TRBV5-1 and TRBJ1-6; TRBD1 agrees at 9 bases. The CDR3 is made up of 15 amino acids. CDR1 SGHRS and CDR2 YFSETQ come from the germline V gene. After removal of 2 bases from V and 9 bases from J, the junction contained 6 bases not matched to a gene. The CDR3 region is CASSLSGQGSSPLHF. CDR3 in DNA: TGCGCCAGCAGCTTATCGGGACAGGGAAGTTCACCCCTCCACTTT.

The chain uses TRBV5-6 and TRBJ2-7; tentatively, D is TRBD1 (6 bases). Germline lookup yields CDR1 SGHDT and CDR2 YYEEEE. The V end lost 0 bases, the J end lost 2 bases, and 12 bases lay between the germline ends. There are 15 residues in the CDR3. The CDR3 spells CASSLDLQGPYEQYF. The CDR3, as DNA: TGTGCCAGCAGCTTGGACTTACAGGGCCCCTACGAGCAGTACTTC.

The J gene is TRBJ2-7, the V gene TRBV5-4; 9 bases fit TRBD1. CDR1 and CDR2 (germline): SGHNT, YYREEE (reference sequence). V was pared by 4 bases and J by 5 bases, with 7 bases of the junction left unmatched. The CDR3 has 14 residues. CDR3 region: CASSRRDRVHEQYF. The CDR3 DNA reads TGTGCCAGCAGCCGCCGGGACAGGGTCCACGAGCAGTACTTC.

The chain links TRBV19 to TRBJ2-1; 8 positions match TRBD2. V gave up 6 bases and J gave up 4 bases; unmatched junction bases: 5. The CDR3 spans 14 residues. Germline lookup yields CDR1 LNHDA and CDR2 SQIVND (reference sequence). The CDR3 region has the DNA TGTGCCAGTAGATCGGGGGGGAGTTACAATGAGCAGTTCTTC. Its protein product is CASRSGGSYNEQFF.

This clone was seen repeatedly, ten times or more. The chain couples TRBV12-5 to TRBJ2-1; 11 bases fit TRBD2. The germline V gene has CDR1 LGHNT and CDR2 FRNRAP. V lost 10 bases to trimming and J lost 16 bases; unmatched junction nucleotides: 9. The CDR3 contains 11 residues. CDR3 DNA: TGTGCTATTCTTCTAGCGGGAGGCGTATTCTTC. This encodes CAILLAGGVFF.

This clone was detected only a few times. This chain links TRBV5-4 with TRBJ1-1; D might be TRBD1 (5 bases). Germline CDR1 SGHNT, CDR2 YYREEE (reference sequence). This CDR3 spans 13 amino acids. V was clipped by 1 base and J by 4 bases, with 8 bases between them. CDR3 region: CASSLRGGTEAFF. CDR3 DNA: TGTGCCAGCAGCTTGCGGGGGGGCACTGAAGCTTTCTTT.

This clone was recorded once. The genes are TRBV5-1 and TRBJ1-4; 8 nucleotides agree with TRBD1. Germline V gene lookup returns CDR1 SGHRS and CDR2 YFSETQ. The CDR3 has 17 amino acids. The V gene end was trimmed by 0 bases and the J gene end by 8 bases; junction bases not matched to a gene: 12. The CDR3 DNA reads TGCGCCAGCAGCTTGGAGGCAGGGGGCGCGGGCGAGGAAAAACTGTTTTTT. Its protein product is CASSLEAGGAGEEKLFF.

The CDR3 loop is CASRVPGFVHEQYF. The CDR3 coding sequence is TGTGCCAGCAGGGTGCCAGGGTTCGTGCACGAGCAGTACTTC. This sequence joins TRBV28 and TRBJ2-7; a weak D match, TRBD1 (5 bases). Germline CDR1 MDHEN, CDR2 SYDVKM. CDR3 size: 14 residues. V was trimmed by 6 bases and J by 5 bases, leaving 17 bases between them.

The chain carries TRBV5-1 and TRBJ2-3; D call uncertain. This CDR3 has 14 residues. The V end was cut by 5 bases, the J end by 0 bases, with 10 bases between. Germline values: CDR1 SGHRS, CDR2 YFSETQ. This chain's CDR3 is CASSAGSSTDTQYF. CDR3 sequence (DNA): TGCGCCAGCAGTGCAGGTTCTAGCACAGATACGCAGTATTTT.

CDR3 amino acids: CASSLNSGTGYEQYF. The CDR3 DNA reads as TGCGCCAGCAGCCTAAACTCCGGGACAGGCTACGAGCAGTACTTC. V is TRBV4-1 and J is TRBJ2-7; 8 nucleotides match TRBD1. This CDR3 has 15 residues. Germline V gene data show CDR1 as MGHRA and CDR2 as YSYEKL. The junction had 8 bases not matched to a gene; V was cut back by 4 bases and J by 3 bases.

CDR3 region: CAISEAAGFYGYTF. The CDR3 bases are TGTGCCATCAGTGAGGCTGCAGGGTTCTATGGCTACACCTTC. This chain joins TRBV10-3 and TRBJ1-2; tentatively, D is TRBD1 (5 bases). The CDR3 length is 14 residues. V was pared by 2 bases and J by 4 bases, with 11 bases between. CDR1 and CDR2 (germline): ENHRY, SYGVKD.

In this sample, this clone turned up once. The V and J genes are TRBV9 and TRBJ2-2, with D possibly matching TRBD2 (5 bases). CDR1 and CDR2 from the germline V gene are SGDLS and YYNGEE. The CDR3 has 15 residues. The V end lost 1 base, the J end lost 5 bases, and 12 bases lay between the germline ends. In DNA, the CDR3 is TGTGCCAGCAGCGTATTCGGGGAATGGACCGGGGAGCTGTTTTTT. Its protein is CASSVFGEWTGELFF.

The J gene is TRBJ1-5, the V gene TRBV18; D unclear. This CDR3 is 15 amino acids long. The V end lost 3 bases, the J end lost 6 bases, and 15 bases lay between the germline ends. Germline V gene sequence: CDR1 KGHSH, CDR2 LQKENI. The CDR3 loop is CASSPGPPGIQPQHF. Here the CDR3 DNA reads TGTGCCAGCTCACCCGGGCCACCGGGGATTCAGCCCCAGCATTTT.

V gene TRBV6-6 combines with J gene TRBJ1-5; D might be TRBD1 (6 bases). Germline assignment: CDR1 MNHNY and CDR2 SVGAGI (reference sequence). Trimming pared 6 bases from V and 6 bases from J, leaving 18 bases between. This CDR3 has 15 amino acids. In DNA form, the CDR3 reads TGTGCCAGCAGCTTGGGGCAGGGAGGGGGTCAGCCCCAGCATTTT. Its translation: CASSLGQGGGQPQHF.

The rearrangement links TRBV7-2 to TRBJ2-1, with 8 bases aligning to TRBD1. The CDR3 consists of 17 residues. CDR1 is SGHTA, CDR2 FQGNSA, per germline. J gave up 7 bases and V 5 bases, and 16 bases lay outside the gene matches. The CDR3, as DNA: TGTGCCAGCAGCCCCAGGAGTTGGCAGGGGGCGGGTAATGAGCAGTTCTTC. Amino acids: CASSPRSWQGAGNEQFF. The entire variable domain, with the rest obtained from reference TRBV7-2 and TRBJ2-1, is as follows: GAGVSQSPSNKVTEKGKDVELRCDPISGHTALYWYRQSLGQGLEFLIYFQGNSAPDKSGLPSDRFSAERTGGSVSTLTIQRTQQEDSAVYLCASSPRSWQGAGNEQFFGPGTRLTVL.

V is TRBV5-6 and J is TRBJ1-2, with TRBD1 matching 10 bases. This CDR3 contains 15 residues. Per the germline V gene, CDR1 is SGHDT and CDR2 is YYEEEE. J gave up 6 bases and V 5 bases, and 10 bases lay outside the gene matches. CDR3 in amino acids: CASRQAGTGVNGYTF. The CDR3 DNA sequence: TGTGCCAGCAGACAAGCCGGGACAGGGGTTAATGGCTACACCTTC.

This clone was observed a handful of times. The chain combines TRBV6-1 with TRBJ1-1; D not certain. Germline CDR1 and CDR2: MNHNS and SASEGT. This CDR3 comprises 14 residues. The CDR3 DNA is TGTGCTAATCGATTTAGTAGTGACTCCACTGAAGCTTTCTTT. It encodes CANRFSSDSTEAFF.

This clone is a singleton in its sample. The V call is TRBV6-5, the J call TRBJ2-7, with 8 bases aligning to TRBD2. The V and J ends lost 0 bases and 4 bases, in that order; junction bases with no gene match: 8. This CDR3 has 16 amino acids. Germline loops: CDR1 MNHEY, CDR2 SVGAGI. In nucleotides, the CDR3 is TGTGCCAGCAGTTACTCAAGAGCGGGAGTTATTTACGAGCAGTACTTC. This encodes CASSYSRAGVIYEQYF.

V is TRBV11-3 and J is TRBJ1-1, with D possibly TRBD1 on 5 matching bases. The CDR3 has 15 amino acids. The V end was cut by 2 bases, the J end by 1 base, with 11 bases between. Germline CDR1 SGHNT, CDR2 YENEEA. CDR3 nucleotides: TGTGCCAGCAGCTTATTTACAGGACCGAACACTGAAGCTTTCTTT. Protein: CASSLFTGPNTEAFF.

The rearrangement uses TRBV15 and TRBJ1-1; no clear D. Germline V gene data show CDR1 as LNHNV and CDR2 as YYDKDF (reference sequence). Trimming removed 7 bases at V and 5 bases at J, with 17 bases between. This CDR3 region has 14 residues. CDR3 loop: CATTPMSGQTEAFF. DNA of the CDR3: TGTGCCACCACCCCAATGAGTGGGCAGACTGAAGCTTTCTTT.

CDR3 region: CSVEDRSFDRGRFYTF. The DNA of the CDR3 is TGCAGCGTTGAAGATAGAAGCTTTGACAGGGGGCGCTTCTACACCTTC. The chain recombines TRBV29-1 with TRBJ1-2; 10 bases are a match to TRBD1. Per the germline V gene, CDR1 is SQVTM and CDR2 is ANQGSEA. The junction had 14 bases not matched to a gene; V was cut back by 0 bases and J by 10 bases. The CDR3 consists of 16 residues.